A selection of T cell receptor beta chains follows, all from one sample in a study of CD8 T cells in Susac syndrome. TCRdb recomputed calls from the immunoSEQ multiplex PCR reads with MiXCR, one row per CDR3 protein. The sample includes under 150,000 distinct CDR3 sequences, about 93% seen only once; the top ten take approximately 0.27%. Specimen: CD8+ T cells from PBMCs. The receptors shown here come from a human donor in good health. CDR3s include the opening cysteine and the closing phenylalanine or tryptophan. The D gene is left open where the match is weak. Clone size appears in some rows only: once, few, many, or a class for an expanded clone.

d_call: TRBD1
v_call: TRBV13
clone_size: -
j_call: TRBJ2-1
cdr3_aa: CASSPWGTGFTNEQFF
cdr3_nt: TGTGCCAGCAGCCCTTGGGGGACAGGGTTTACGAATGAGCAGTTCTTC

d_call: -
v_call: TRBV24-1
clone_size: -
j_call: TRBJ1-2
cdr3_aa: CATSDLTGTEYRYTF
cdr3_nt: TGTGCCACCAGTGATTTGACCGGGACCGAGTATCGCTACACCTTC

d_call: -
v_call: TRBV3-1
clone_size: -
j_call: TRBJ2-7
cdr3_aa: CATRSGYTYEQYF
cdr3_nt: TGTGCCACTCGTAGCGGATATACCTACGAGCAGTACTTC

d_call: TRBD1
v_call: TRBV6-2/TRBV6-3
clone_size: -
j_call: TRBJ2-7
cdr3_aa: CASSQDRVTYEQYF
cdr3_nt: TGTGCCAGCAGTCAGGACAGGGTCACCTACGAGCAGTACTTC

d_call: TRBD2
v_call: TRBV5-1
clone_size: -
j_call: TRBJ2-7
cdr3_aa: CASSLGGLDYDEQYF
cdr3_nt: TGCGCCAGCAGCTTGGGAGGACTAGATTACGACGAGCAGTACTTC

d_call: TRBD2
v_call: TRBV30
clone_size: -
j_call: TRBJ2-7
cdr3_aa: CAWSVGLAGQYF
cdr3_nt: TGTGCCTGGAGTGTCGGACTAGCAGGGCAGTACTTC

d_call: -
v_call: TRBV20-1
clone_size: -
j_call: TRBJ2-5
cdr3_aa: CSETEGGETQYF
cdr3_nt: TGCAGTGAAACGGAGGGGGGAGAGACCCAGTACTTC

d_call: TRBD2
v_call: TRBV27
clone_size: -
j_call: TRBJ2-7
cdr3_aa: CASSRHGEGSYEQYF
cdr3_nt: TGTGCCAGCAGCCGTCACGGGGAGGGGTCCTACGAGCAGTACTTC

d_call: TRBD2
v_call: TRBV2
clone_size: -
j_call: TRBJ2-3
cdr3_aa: CASSELAGAADTQYF
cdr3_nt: TGTGCCAGCAGTGAACTAGCGGGAGCTGCAGATACGCAGTATTTT

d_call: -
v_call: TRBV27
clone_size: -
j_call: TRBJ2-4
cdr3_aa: CASRETGHAKNIQYF
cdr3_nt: TGTGCCAGCAGGGAGACAGGCCATGCCAAAAACATTCAGTACTTC

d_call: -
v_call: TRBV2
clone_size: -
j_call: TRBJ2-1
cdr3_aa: CASKTVSYNEQFF
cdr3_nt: TGTGCCAGCAAAACCGTCTCCTACAATGAGCAGTTCTTC

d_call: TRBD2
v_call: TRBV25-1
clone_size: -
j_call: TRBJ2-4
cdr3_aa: CASSDPGTSGIIQYF
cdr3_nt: TGTGCCAGCAGTGACCCCGGGACTAGCGGGATCATTCAGTACTTC

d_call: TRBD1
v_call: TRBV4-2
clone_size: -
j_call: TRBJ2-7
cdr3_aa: CASSQGQGYYEQYF
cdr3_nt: TGTGCCAGCAGCCAAGGACAGGGTTACTACGAGCAGTACTTC

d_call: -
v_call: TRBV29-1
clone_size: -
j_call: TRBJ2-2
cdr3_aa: CSVALGTGELFF
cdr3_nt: TGCAGCGTTGCACTGGGGACCGGGGAGCTGTTTTTT

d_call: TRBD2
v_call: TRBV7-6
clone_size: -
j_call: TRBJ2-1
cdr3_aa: CASSLSLAGGMGDEQFF
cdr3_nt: TGTGCCAGCAGCTTAAGTTTAGCGGGAGGGATGGGAGATGAGCAGTTCTTC

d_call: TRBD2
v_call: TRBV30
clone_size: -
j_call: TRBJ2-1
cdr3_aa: CAWSVTGGVEQFF
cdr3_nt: TGTGCCTGGAGTGTAACGGGGGGGGTTGAGCAGTTCTTC

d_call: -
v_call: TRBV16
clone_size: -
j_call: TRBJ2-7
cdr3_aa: CASSQSRFYEQYF
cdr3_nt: TGTGCCAGCAGCCAATCGCGTTTCTACGAGCAGTACTTC

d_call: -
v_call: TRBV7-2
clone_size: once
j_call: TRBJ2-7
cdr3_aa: CASSLPGEQYF
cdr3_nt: TGTGCCAGCAGCTTACCGGGAGAGCAGTACTTC

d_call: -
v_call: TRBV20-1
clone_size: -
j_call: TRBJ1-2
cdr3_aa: CSFLGTENNYGYTF
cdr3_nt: TGCAGTTTCTTGGGGACCGAAAACAACTATGGCTACACCTTC

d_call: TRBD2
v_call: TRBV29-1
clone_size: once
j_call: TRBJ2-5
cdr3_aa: CSVEVAGGGETQYF
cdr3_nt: TGCAGCGTTGAGGTCGCGGGAGGCGGGGAGACCCAGTACTTC

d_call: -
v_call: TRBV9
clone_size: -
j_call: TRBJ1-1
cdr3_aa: CASSAKTENTEAFF
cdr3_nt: TGTGCCAGCAGCGCCAAGACGGAGAACACTGAAGCTTTCTTT

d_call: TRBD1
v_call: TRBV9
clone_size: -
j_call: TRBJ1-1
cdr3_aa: CASSVEGGSRAFF
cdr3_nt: TGTGCCAGCAGCGTAGAAGGGGGCTCGAGAGCTTTCTTT

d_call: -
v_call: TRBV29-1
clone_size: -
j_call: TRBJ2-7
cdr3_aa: CSVGHSITYEQYF
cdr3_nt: TGCAGCGTTGGGCACAGTATAACCTACGAGCAGTACTTC

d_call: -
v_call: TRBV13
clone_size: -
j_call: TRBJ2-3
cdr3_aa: CASSYRTSSTDTQYF
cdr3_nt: TGTGCCAGCAGCTACCGGACTTCTAGCACAGATACGCAGTATTTT

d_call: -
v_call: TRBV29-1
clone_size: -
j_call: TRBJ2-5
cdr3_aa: CSVESGGQETQYF
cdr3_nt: TGCAGCGTTGAGTCAGGGGGGCAAGAGACCCAGTACTTC

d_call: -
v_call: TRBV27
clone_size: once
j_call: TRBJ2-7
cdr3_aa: CASSGGVPYEQYF
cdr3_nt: TGTGCCAGCAGCGGAGGGGTTCCCTACGAGCAGTACTTC

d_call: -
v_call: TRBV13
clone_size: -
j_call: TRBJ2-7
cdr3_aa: CASSYGRTEGYEQYF
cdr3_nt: TGTGCCAGCAGCTATGGGAGGACAGAAGGCTACGAGCAGTACTTC

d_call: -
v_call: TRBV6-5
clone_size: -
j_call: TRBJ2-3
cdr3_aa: CASMDYRRSDTQYF
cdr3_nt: TGTGCCAGCATGGACTACCGTCGTTCAGATACGCAGTATTTT

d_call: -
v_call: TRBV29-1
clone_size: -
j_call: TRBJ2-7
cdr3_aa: CSVEDLGEQYF
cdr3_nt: TGCAGCGTTGAAGATCTGGGCGAGCAGTACTTC

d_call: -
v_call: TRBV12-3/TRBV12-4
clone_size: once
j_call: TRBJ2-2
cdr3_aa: CASSFGGPGELFF
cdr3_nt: TGTGCCAGCAGTTTCGGTGGACCCGGGGAGCTGTTTTTT

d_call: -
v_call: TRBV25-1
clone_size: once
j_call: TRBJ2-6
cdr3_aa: CASNAGANVLTF
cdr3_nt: TGTGCCAGCAACGCTGGGGCCAACGTCCTGACTTTC

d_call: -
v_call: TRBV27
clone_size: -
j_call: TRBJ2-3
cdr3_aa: CASTQGGKGTDTQYF
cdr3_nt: TGTGCCAGCACCCAAGGAGGGAAGGGCACAGATACGCAGTATTTT

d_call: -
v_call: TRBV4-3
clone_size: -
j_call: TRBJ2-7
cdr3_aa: CASSPGIAYEQYF
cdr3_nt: TGCGCCAGCAGCCCTGGGATCGCCTACGAGCAGTACTTC

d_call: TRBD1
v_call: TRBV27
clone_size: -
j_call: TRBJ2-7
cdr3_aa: CSSSLRGRYEQYF
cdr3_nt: TGTAGCAGCAGTTTAAGGGGGCGGTACGAGCAGTACTTC

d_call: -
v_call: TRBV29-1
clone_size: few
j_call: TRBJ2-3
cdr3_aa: CSAEGGRGDTQYF
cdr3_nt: TGCAGCGCCGAGGGGGGCAGAGGAGATACGCAGTATTTT

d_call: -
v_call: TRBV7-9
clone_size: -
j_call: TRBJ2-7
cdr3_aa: CASSNDGHEQYF
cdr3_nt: TGTGCCAGCAGCAACGACGGCCACGAGCAGTACTTC

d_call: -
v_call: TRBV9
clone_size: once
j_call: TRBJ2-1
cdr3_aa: CASSGRWSDEQFF
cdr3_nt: TGTGCCAGCAGCGGGAGGTGGTCAGATGAGCAGTTCTTC

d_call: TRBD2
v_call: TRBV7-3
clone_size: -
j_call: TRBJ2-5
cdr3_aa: CASSSGLAGRQETQYF
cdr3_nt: TGTGCCAGCAGCTCTGGACTAGCGGGAAGACAAGAGACCCAGTACTTC

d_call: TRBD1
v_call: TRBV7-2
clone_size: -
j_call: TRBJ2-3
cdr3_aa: CASSLRGQGSTDTQYF
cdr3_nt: TGTGCCAGCAGCTTACGGGGACAGGGTAGCACAGATACGCAGTATTTT

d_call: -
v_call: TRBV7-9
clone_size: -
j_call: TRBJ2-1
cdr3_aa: CASSLGTRDIMQFF
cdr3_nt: TGTGCCAGCAGCTTAGGGACTAGGGACATTATGCAGTTCTTC

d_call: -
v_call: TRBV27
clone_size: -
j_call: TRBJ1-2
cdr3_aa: CASSPGSDYGYTF
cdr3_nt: TGTGCCAGCAGCCCAGGGTCCGACTATGGCTACACCTTC

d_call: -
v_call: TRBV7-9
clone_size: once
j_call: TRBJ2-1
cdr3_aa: CASSTTEQFF
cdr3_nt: TGTGCCAGCTCCACTACCGAGCAGTTCTTC

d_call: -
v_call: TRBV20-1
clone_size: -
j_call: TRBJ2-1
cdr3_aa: CSAPDWSYNEQFF
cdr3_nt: TGCAGTGCTCCTGACTGGTCCTACAATGAGCAGTTCTTC

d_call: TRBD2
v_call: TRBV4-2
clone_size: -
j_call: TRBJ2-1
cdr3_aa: CASSQDLAGMNNEQFF
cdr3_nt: TGTGCCAGCAGCCAAGATCTAGCGGGGATGAACAATGAGCAGTTCTTC

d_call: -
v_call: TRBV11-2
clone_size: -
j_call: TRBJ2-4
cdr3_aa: CASSLGTTGGLNF
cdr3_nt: TGTGCCAGCAGCTTAGGGACCACCGGAGGTTTAAACTTC

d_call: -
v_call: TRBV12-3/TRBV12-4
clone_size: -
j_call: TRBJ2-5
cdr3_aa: CASSTLPGHYQETQYF
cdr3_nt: TGTGCCAGCAGTACCCTGCCGGGACATTACCAAGAGACCCAGTACTTC

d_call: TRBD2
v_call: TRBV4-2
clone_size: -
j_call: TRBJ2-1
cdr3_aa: CASSPRGEGGNEQFF
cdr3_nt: TGTGCCAGCAGCCCCCGTGGGGAGGGCGGCAATGAGCAGTTCTTC

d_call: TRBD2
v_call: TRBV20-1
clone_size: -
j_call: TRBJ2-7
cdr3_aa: CSAPGLALSYEQYF
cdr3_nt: TGCAGTGCTCCTGGACTAGCCTTGTCCTACGAGCAGTACTTC

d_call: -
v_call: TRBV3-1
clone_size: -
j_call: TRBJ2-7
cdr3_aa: CASSQTEISYEQYF
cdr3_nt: TGTGCCAGCAGCCAGACAGAGATCTCCTACGAGCAGTACTTC

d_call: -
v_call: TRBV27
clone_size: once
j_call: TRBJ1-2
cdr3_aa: CASSPDNWANYGYTF
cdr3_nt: TGTGCCAGCAGTCCGGACAATTGGGCTAACTATGGCTACACCTTC

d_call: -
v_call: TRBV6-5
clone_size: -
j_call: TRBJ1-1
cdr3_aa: CASSYQEQNTEAFF
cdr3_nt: TGTGCCAGCAGTTACCAGGAGCAGAACACTGAAGCTTTCTTT

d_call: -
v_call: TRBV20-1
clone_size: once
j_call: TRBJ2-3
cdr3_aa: CSARDAEGYGDTQYF
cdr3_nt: TGCAGTGCTAGAGATGCGGAAGGGTATGGAGATACGCAGTATTTT

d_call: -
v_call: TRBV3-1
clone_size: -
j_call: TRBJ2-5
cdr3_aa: CASSQVRQLQETQYF
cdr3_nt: TGTGCCAGCAGCCAAGTGCGACAGCTCCAAGAGACCCAGTACTTC

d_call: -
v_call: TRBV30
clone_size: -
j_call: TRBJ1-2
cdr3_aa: CAWSATGYGYTF
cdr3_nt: TGTGCCTGGAGTGCGACAGGATATGGCTACACCTTC

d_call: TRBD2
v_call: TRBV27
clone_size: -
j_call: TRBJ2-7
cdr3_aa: CASSPTSGRAGEQYF
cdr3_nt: TGTGCCAGCAGTCCGACTAGCGGGAGGGCCGGTGAGCAGTACTTC